The sequence of this TCR beta chain was determined in a study of cytomegalovirus exposure and HLA in healthy donors. Regarding the study as a whole: For most TCR beta V segments, an earlier analysis put the productive rate at about 87% or about 30% of the time. Specific recognition of CMV antigens was confirmed in vitro for a few chains (all CMV-associated). Later analysis demonstrated an association between a missense DCLRE1C variant and TCR beta V- and J-gene trimming.

The PCR ran on 60 Vbeta and 13 Jbeta primers. Only in-frame clones appear in the TCRdb table, and some are missing; sequencing was by immunoSEQ multiplex PCR. The sample records 200,000 to 300,000 clones, roughly 81% being singletons. Details on this clone: The target antigen is unknown.

The CDR3 has 14 residues. Germline assignment: CDR1 LNHDA and CDR2 SQIVND (reference sequence). The trim removed 7 bases at V and 2 bases at J, leaving 5 bases unmatched. The source of this sequence is a middle-aged woman in good health and CMV-seropositive. Specimen: PBMCs. This chain links TRBV19 with TRBJ2-7; 10 bases are shared with TRBD1. In nucleotides, the CDR3 is TGTGCCAGTACCGTCGGGACAGGGGCCTACGAGCAGTACTTC. Translated, it gives CASTVGTGAYEQYF.